Given below is one T cell receptor beta chain in context. These data come from a study of somatic mutations in cytotoxic T cells in rheumatoid arthritis. V shed 7 bases and J shed 3 bases, with 7 bases lying between them. The CDR3 runs to 12 residues. Germline CDR1 is LNHDA and CDR2 is SQIVND (reference sequence). Positive magnetic bead selection separated CD4+ and CD8+ cells, and flow cytometry confirmed purity. Sequenced by immunoSEQ multiplex PCR; TCRdb stores in-frame clones only, minus some. The table lists some 30,000 clones, around 90% of them singletons. Sequencing was carried out using CD8+ T cells sorted from blood. This clonotype was obtained from an adult with rheumatoid arthritis. The chain employs TRBV19 and TRBJ2-1; D is ambiguous. CDR3 DNA sequence: TGTGCCAGTAACTCGAACTACAATGAGCAGTTCTTC. This codes for CASNSNYNEQFF. Supplemented by reference TRBV19 and TRBJ2-1, the full variable domain reads DGGITQSPKYLFRKEGQNVTLSCEQNLNHDAMYWYRQDPGQGLRLIYYSQIVNDFQKGDIAEGYSVSREKKESFPLTVTSAQKNPTAFYLCASNSNYNEQFFGPGTRLTVL.